This T cell receptor beta chain was profiled in a study of T cells in localized non-small cell lung cancer. Whole-study results and caveats: A raised T cell density in blood coincided with lengthier overall survival. Uninvolved adjacent lung, not tumor, had the highest T cell clonality. Heterogeneity remains possible because sequencing was limited to only one tumor region. Median around 56 top-100 tumor clones were shared with paired adjacent lung.

V was trimmed by 0 bases and J by 7 bases, leaving 9 bases between them. Germline loops: CDR1 GTSNPN, CDR2 SVGIG (reference sequence). The CDR3 is 12 amino acids. The repertoire was sequenced with immunoSEQ multiplex PCR; TCRdb's copy has only in-frame clones and lacks some. The sample holds about 70,000 clones, less than 90% seen once. Of note for this clone: The antigen is not known.

Sequences were derived from peripheral blood, sampled before any cancer treatment. This chain connects TRBV30 to TRBJ1-2, with D perhaps TRBD1 (6 bases). The receptor was derived from a male donor aged 60 or over with stage III squamous cell lung carcinoma. The CDR3, as DNA: TGTGCCTGGAGTGTACAAGGGGGTGGCTACACCTTC. Its translation: CAWSVQGGGYTF.